A selection of T cell receptor beta chains follows, all from one sample in a study of blood T cell repertoires in COVID-19. TCRdb keeps only in-frame clones here, not all; method: immunoSEQ multiplex PCR. The table lists about 54,000 clones, roughly 84% of them singletons. Sequencing input: peripheral blood. The receptors here all came from a man aged 50-60 years with active COVID-19. Each CDR3 is given with its conserved first and last residue. D genes are given only for firm matches. Clone size is shown for a subset of rows, as once, few, many or a class of expanded clone.

clone_size: .; v_call: TRBV19; j_call: TRBJ1-1; d_call: .; cdr3_aa: CASSLRVGEAFF; cdr3_nt: TGTGCCAGTAGTCTCAGGGTGGGTGAAGCTTTCTTT
clone_size: .; v_call: TRBV9; j_call: TRBJ2-1; d_call: TRBD2; cdr3_aa: CASSGTSGGNEQFF; cdr3_nt: TGTGCCAGCAGCGGTACTAGCGGGGGGAATGAGCAGTTCTTC
clone_size: .; v_call: TRBV3-1/TRBV3-2; j_call: TRBJ2-1; d_call: .; cdr3_aa: CASSQPRTGHNEQFF; cdr3_nt: TGTGCCAGCAGCCAACCCCGTACAGGCCACAATGAGCAGTTCTTC
clone_size: .; v_call: TRBV4-2; j_call: TRBJ2-2; d_call: .; cdr3_aa: CASRPRGLSAVNTGELFF; cdr3_nt: TGTGCCAGCAGGCCTCGGGGACTCTCGGCTGTTAACACCGGGGAGCTGTTTTTT
clone_size: .; v_call: TRBV5-4; j_call: TRBJ1-1; d_call: .; cdr3_aa: CASSLVGGQNTEAFF; cdr3_nt: TGTGCCAGCAGCTTGGTAGGCGGGCAGAACACTGAAGCTTTCTTT
clone_size: once; v_call: TRBV6-6; j_call: TRBJ1-1; d_call: .; cdr3_aa: CASSRRRTEAFF; cdr3_nt: TGTGCCAGCAGCCGGAGGAGAACTGAAGCTTTCTTT
clone_size: .; v_call: TRBV19; j_call: TRBJ1-1; d_call: TRBD1; cdr3_aa: CASSWDRVSKAFF; cdr3_nt: TGTGCCAGTAGTTGGGACAGGGTATCCAAAGCTTTCTTT
clone_size: .; v_call: TRBV24-1; j_call: TRBJ2-1; d_call: .; cdr3_aa: CATSGGGRGHNEQFF; cdr3_nt: TGTGCCACCAGTGGGGGTGGGCGGGGTCACAATGAGCAGTTCTTC
clone_size: .; v_call: TRBV7-2; j_call: TRBJ2-2; d_call: TRBD2; cdr3_aa: CASSLVASGASTGELFF; cdr3_nt: TGTGCCAGCAGCTTAGTGGCTAGCGGGGCCTCCACCGGGGAGCTGTTTTTT
clone_size: few; v_call: TRBV6-5; j_call: TRBJ1-5; d_call: .; cdr3_aa: CASSLTPGVGQPQHF; cdr3_nt: TGTGCCAGCAGTCTAACACCAGGGGTGGGTCAGCCCCAGCATTTT
clone_size: .; v_call: TRBV6-5; j_call: TRBJ1-1; d_call: .; cdr3_aa: CASRTDGYTEAFF; cdr3_nt: TGTGCCAGCAGGACTGACGGATACACTGAAGCTTTCTTT
clone_size: .; v_call: TRBV4-3; j_call: TRBJ2-5; d_call: .; cdr3_aa: CASSRNRDLETQYF; cdr3_nt: TGCGCCAGCAGCCGGAACAGGGATCTGGAGACCCAGTACTTC
clone_size: .; v_call: TRBV6-6; j_call: TRBJ1-4; d_call: TRBD1; cdr3_aa: CASSYSGTGDEKLFF; cdr3_nt: TGTGCCAGCAGTTACTCAGGGACAGGGGATGAAAAACTGTTTTTT
clone_size: .; v_call: TRBV5-1; j_call: TRBJ1-1; d_call: TRBD1; cdr3_aa: CASSITGGDTEAFF; cdr3_nt: TGCGCCAGCAGTATCACAGGGGGGGACACTGAAGCTTTCTTT
clone_size: .; v_call: TRBV4-1; j_call: TRBJ2-2; d_call: TRBD2; cdr3_aa: CASSRRLAGSTGELFF; cdr3_nt: TGCGCCAGCAGCCGACGACTAGCGGGGAGCACCGGGGAGCTGTTTTTT
clone_size: few; v_call: TRBV7-9; j_call: TRBJ1-4; d_call: .; cdr3_aa: CASSSQGMEKLFF; cdr3_nt: TGTGCCAGCAGCTCACAGGGTATGGAAAAACTGTTTTTT
clone_size: .; v_call: TRBV28; j_call: TRBJ2-7; d_call: .; cdr3_aa: CASTPGILTYEQYF; cdr3_nt: TGTGCCAGCACCCCGGGAATCTTAACCTACGAGCAGTACTTC
clone_size: .; v_call: TRBV7-2; j_call: TRBJ1-4; d_call: .; cdr3_aa: CASSFQTNEKLFF; cdr3_nt: TGTGCCAGCAGTTTCCAAACTAATGAAAAACTGTTTTTT
clone_size: .; v_call: TRBV7-8; j_call: TRBJ2-5; d_call: TRBD2; cdr3_aa: CASSPFAEREVGTQETQYF; cdr3_nt: TGTGCCAGCAGCCCGTTTGCGGAGCGGGAGGTAGGCACCCAAGAGACCCAGTACTTC
clone_size: .; v_call: TRBV12-5; j_call: TRBJ2-2; d_call: .; cdr3_aa: CASGLVRGGWDTGELFF; cdr3_nt: TGTGCTAGTGGTTTGGTACGCGGGGGCTGGGACACCGGGGAGCTGTTTTTT
clone_size: .; v_call: TRBV7-9; j_call: TRBJ1-1; d_call: .; cdr3_aa: CASSSGLNTEAFF; cdr3_nt: TGTGCCAGCAGCTCGGGTCTGAACACTGAAGCTTTCTTT
clone_size: .; v_call: TRBV28; j_call: TRBJ2-7; d_call: TRBD1; cdr3_aa: CASSLGPDRGEQYF; cdr3_nt: TGTGCCAGCAGTTTAGGTCCCGACAGGGGAGAGCAGTACTTC
clone_size: .; v_call: TRBV15; j_call: TRBJ1-5; d_call: TRBD1; cdr3_aa: CATSRGTGENQPQHF; cdr3_nt: TGTGCCACCAGCAGAGGGACAGGGGAAAATCAGCCCCAGCATTTT
clone_size: .; v_call: TRBV4-3; j_call: TRBJ1-5; d_call: TRBD1; cdr3_aa: CASSQDRTGVQPQHF; cdr3_nt: TGCGCCAGCAGCCAAGATCGGACAGGGGTTCAGCCCCAGCATTTT
clone_size: once; v_call: TRBV18; j_call: TRBJ2-7; d_call: .; cdr3_aa: CASSLVLASFYEQYF; cdr3_nt: TGTGCCAGCTCACTCGTTCTAGCCTCCTTCTACGAGCAGTACTTC